Listed below are T cell receptor beta chains from one sample, sequenced in a study of CD8+CD57+ T cells in acquired aplastic anemia. TCRdb re-analysed the reads in MiXCR, keeping a single row per CDR3 protein. The data hold some 190,000 distinct CDR3 sequences, with 54% observed a single time. The source material was sorted CD4+, CD8+, or CD8+CD57+ T cells (not recorded which) from PBMCs. The receptors derive from a human donor in good health, serving as a control. CDR3s include the opening cysteine and the closing phenylalanine or tryptophan. Each record gives: D gene, clone size, V gene, J gene, CDR3 DNA, CDR3 protein. D genes are given only for firm matches. Clone size appears in some rows only: once, few, many, or a class for an expanded clone.

d_gene: TRBD2; abundance: .; v_gene: TRBV10-3; j_gene: TRBJ2-7; CDR3nt: TGTGCCATCACCAACTCCGGGACTAGACAGTACTTC; CDR3aa: CAITNSGTRQYF
d_gene: .; abundance: .; v_gene: TRBV7-9; j_gene: TRBJ2-1; CDR3nt: TGTGCCAGCAGCTTTCACGGGGGTCCTTACAATGAGCAGTTCTTC; CDR3aa: CASSFHGGPYNEQFF
d_gene: .; abundance: .; v_gene: TRBV19; j_gene: TRBJ1-6; CDR3nt: TGTGCCTGTAGACTAGACGTAGGGTCTTCACCCCTCCACTTT; CDR3aa: CACRLDVGSSPLHF
d_gene: .; abundance: many; v_gene: TRBV7-8; j_gene: TRBJ2-3; CDR3nt: TGTGCCAGCAGCTTATCCGGGTCGAGTTCGGCTCAGAAAGATACGCAGTATTTT; CDR3aa: CASSLSGSSSAQKDTQYF
d_gene: TRBD1; abundance: once; v_gene: TRBV9; j_gene: TRBJ2-1; CDR3nt: TGTGCCAGCAGCGGAGGGGGCGCGTACAATGAGCAGTTCTTC; CDR3aa: CASSGGGAYNEQFF
d_gene: TRBD1; abundance: .; v_gene: TRBV5-1; j_gene: TRBJ2-1; CDR3nt: TGCGCCAGCAGCTTGGATACCTCGGGACAGGGGAAGGATGAGCAGTTCTTC; CDR3aa: CASSLDTSGQGKDEQFF
d_gene: .; abundance: few; v_gene: TRBV20-1; j_gene: TRBJ2-1; CDR3nt: TGCAGTGCTAGAGATCTGCGGAGGGCCGGTGAGCAGTTCTTC; CDR3aa: CSARDLRRAGEQFF
d_gene: TRBD1; abundance: .; v_gene: TRBV7-6; j_gene: TRBJ2-7; CDR3nt: TGTGCCAGCAGCTTAGCGAGGACAGGGGTTGCCTACGAGCAGTACTTC; CDR3aa: CASSLARTGVAYEQYF
d_gene: .; abundance: many; v_gene: TRBV5-1; j_gene: TRBJ1-5; CDR3nt: TGCGCCAGCAGCTTGTGGGGTGGGAATCAGCCCCAGCATTTT; CDR3aa: CASSLWGGNQPQHF
d_gene: .; abundance: .; v_gene: TRBV20-1; j_gene: TRBJ1-2; CDR3nt: TGCAGTGCTCCGCCGGACATTGGGCTGGGCTACACCTTC; CDR3aa: CSAPPDIGLGYTF
d_gene: .; abundance: many; v_gene: TRBV7-2; j_gene: TRBJ1-1; CDR3nt: TGTGCCAGCAGCTTGGACAGTCCTATGATGAACACTGAAGCTTTCTTT; CDR3aa: CASSLDSPMMNTEAFF
d_gene: .; abundance: .; v_gene: TRBV12-3/TRBV12-4; j_gene: TRBJ2-7; CDR3nt: TGTGCCAGCAGTTCAAGGACACTACTTCGGGAGCAGTACTTC; CDR3aa: CASSSRTLLREQYF
d_gene: .; abundance: few; v_gene: TRBV6-4; j_gene: TRBJ2-6; CDR3nt: TGTGCCAGCAGTGTAAAGGGGACTGGGGCCAACGTCCTGACTTTC; CDR3aa: CASSVKGTGANVLTF
d_gene: .; abundance: many; v_gene: TRBV28; j_gene: TRBJ1-2; CDR3nt: TGTGCCAGCTCAGAGCAGGGAGTCAATGGCTACACCTTC; CDR3aa: CASSEQGVNGYTF
d_gene: TRBD1; abundance: .; v_gene: TRBV7-3; j_gene: TRBJ2-1; CDR3nt: TGTGCCAGCAGCTCGGGACAGAGATACAATGAGCAGTTCTTC; CDR3aa: CASSSGQRYNEQFF
d_gene: TRBD1; abundance: .; v_gene: TRBV7-2; j_gene: TRBJ2-5; CDR3nt: TGTGCCAGCAGCTTAGCGACAGGGGGCCACGAGACCCAGTACTTC; CDR3aa: CASSLATGGHETQYF
d_gene: .; abundance: .; v_gene: TRBV20-1; j_gene: TRBJ2-1; CDR3nt: TGCAGTGCTAGAGACGGGACGATCTACAATGAGCAGTTCTTC; CDR3aa: CSARDGTIYNEQFF
d_gene: TRBD1; abundance: many; v_gene: TRBV6-6; j_gene: TRBJ1-1; CDR3nt: TGTGCCAGCAGTTCTGGACAGGGTGGTGAAGCTTTCTTT; CDR3aa: CASSSGQGGEAFF
d_gene: .; abundance: many; v_gene: TRBV20-1; j_gene: TRBJ1-2; CDR3nt: TGCAGTGCTAGAAGAGCCTATGGCTACACCTTC; CDR3aa: CSARRAYGYTF
d_gene: TRBD2; abundance: many; v_gene: TRBV28; j_gene: TRBJ2-5; CDR3nt: TGTGCCAGCAGTTTTCTTGCGGGGGGCCAAGAGACCCAGTACTTC; CDR3aa: CASSFLAGGQETQYF
d_gene: .; abundance: many; v_gene: TRBV18; j_gene: TRBJ1-1; CDR3nt: TGTGCCAGCTCGCCCCCGGGGACGGTGACTGAAGCTTTCTTT; CDR3aa: CASSPPGTVTEAFF
d_gene: TRBD1; abundance: .; v_gene: TRBV5-8; j_gene: TRBJ1-5; CDR3nt: TGTGCCAGCAGCTTTTCCGGGACAGGCGGGGACCAGCCCCAGCATTTT; CDR3aa: CASSFSGTGGDQPQHF
d_gene: .; abundance: .; v_gene: TRBV7-2; j_gene: TRBJ1-6; CDR3nt: TGTGCCAGCAGCTTAGTAGAACAGGGCCATTCACCCCTCCACTTT; CDR3aa: CASSLVEQGHSPLHF
d_gene: TRBD1; abundance: .; v_gene: TRBV19; j_gene: TRBJ1-5; CDR3nt: TGTGCCAGTAGTACTCGGGACAGGGTACACCAGCCCCAGCATTTT; CDR3aa: CASSTRDRVHQPQHF
d_gene: .; abundance: many; v_gene: TRBV7-2; j_gene: TRBJ2-7; CDR3nt: TGTGCCAGCAGCTTAGGTCCTTTAACCTCCTACGAGCAGTACTTC; CDR3aa: CASSLGPLTSYEQYF
d_gene: .; abundance: .; v_gene: TRBV12-3/TRBV12-4; j_gene: TRBJ2-7; CDR3nt: TGTGCCAGCAGTTTCGGGACGGCCTCCTACGAGCAGTACTTC; CDR3aa: CASSFGTASYEQYF
d_gene: .; abundance: many; v_gene: TRBV5-6; j_gene: TRBJ2-1; CDR3nt: TGTGCCAGCAGCACGTACAATGAGCAGTTCTTC; CDR3aa: CASSTYNEQFF
d_gene: TRBD2; abundance: few; v_gene: TRBV24-1; j_gene: TRBJ2-5; CDR3nt: TGTGCCACCAGTGGTGCCCCGACTAGCGGGGGGGTAGGAGAGACCCAGTACTTC; CDR3aa: CATSGAPTSGGVGETQYF
d_gene: .; abundance: .; v_gene: TRBV7-2; j_gene: TRBJ1-5; CDR3nt: TGTGCCAGCAGCTTATCCCCCAGCGGGAGGCCCCAGCATTTT; CDR3aa: CASSLSPSGRPQHF
d_gene: .; abundance: once; v_gene: TRBV11-3; j_gene: TRBJ2-3; CDR3nt: TGTGCCAGCAGCTCCCTTCTTGAAAGCACAGATACGCAGTATTTT; CDR3aa: CASSSLLESTDTQYF
d_gene: TRBD1; abundance: many; v_gene: TRBV9; j_gene: TRBJ1-2; CDR3nt: TGTGCCAGCAGCGCGGACAGGGAAGGCGGCTACACCTTC; CDR3aa: CASSADREGGYTF
d_gene: .; abundance: .; v_gene: TRBV20-1; j_gene: TRBJ1-5; CDR3nt: TGCAGTGCGTCAGACCCGGGGAGGGTGGGCAATCAGCCCCAGCATTTT; CDR3aa: CSASDPGRVGNQPQHF
d_gene: .; abundance: .; v_gene: TRBV6-6; j_gene: TRBJ1-6; CDR3nt: TGTGCCAGTAGGGGGGGTTCCGAGTCACCCCTCCACTTT; CDR3aa: CASRGGSESPLHF
d_gene: .; abundance: many; v_gene: TRBV6-2/TRBV6-3; j_gene: TRBJ1-2; CDR3nt: TGTGCCAGCAGAACGCCGGGGGGAGGCTACACCTTC; CDR3aa: CASRTPGGGYTF
d_gene: .; abundance: many; v_gene: TRBV19; j_gene: TRBJ1-2; CDR3nt: TGTGCCAGTAGTCCGTCGGACCAGACCCCCTATGGCTACACCTTC; CDR3aa: CASSPSDQTPYGYTF
d_gene: .; abundance: many; v_gene: TRBV5-1; j_gene: TRBJ2-1; CDR3nt: TGCGCCAGCAGCTTAAATGGGGGGACTCACAATGAGCAGTTCTTC; CDR3aa: CASSLNGGTHNEQFF
d_gene: TRBD1; abundance: .; v_gene: TRBV7-2; j_gene: TRBJ1-1; CDR3nt: TGTGCCAGCAGCCTACTGGACAGGGGATCCAGGTATTTCTTT; CDR3aa: CASSLLDRGSRYFF
d_gene: .; abundance: few; v_gene: TRBV6-2/TRBV6-3; j_gene: TRBJ1-2; CDR3nt: TGTGCCAGCAGGCCCGCGGGGGTTAACTATGGCTACACCTTC; CDR3aa: CASRPAGVNYGYTF
d_gene: .; abundance: .; v_gene: TRBV20-1; j_gene: TRBJ2-1; CDR3nt: TGCAGTGCCCGTTATGGACCTTCCTACAATGAGCAGTTCTTC; CDR3aa: CSARYGPSYNEQFF
d_gene: .; abundance: many; v_gene: TRBV7-3; j_gene: TRBJ1-6; CDR3nt: TGTGCCAGCAGCCTGACAGGCAATTCACCCCTCCACTTT; CDR3aa: CASSLTGNSPLHF
d_gene: .; abundance: .; v_gene: TRBV28; j_gene: TRBJ1-6; CDR3nt: TGTGCCAGCAGTTTAGCCAGGGGCGTTAATTCACCCCTCCACTTT; CDR3aa: CASSLARGVNSPLHF
d_gene: TRBD1; abundance: .; v_gene: TRBV7-2; j_gene: TRBJ2-7; CDR3nt: TGTGCCAGCAGCTTAAGGGGGACAGGCTACGAGCAGTACTTC; CDR3aa: CASSLRGTGYEQYF
d_gene: .; abundance: many; v_gene: TRBV28; j_gene: TRBJ1-5; CDR3nt: TGTGCCAGCAGTTTTGGGGGGAATCAGCCCCAGCATTTT; CDR3aa: CASSFGGNQPQHF
d_gene: .; abundance: .; v_gene: TRBV7-8; j_gene: TRBJ1-1; CDR3nt: TGTGCCAGCAGCCGCAGGGGAGGCACTGAAGCTTTCTTT; CDR3aa: CASSRRGGTEAFF
d_gene: TRBD1; abundance: .; v_gene: TRBV15; j_gene: TRBJ1-2; CDR3nt: TGTGCCACCAGCAGAAACAGGGGTAGCTATGGCTACACCTTC; CDR3aa: CATSRNRGSYGYTF
d_gene: .; abundance: .; v_gene: TRBV19; j_gene: TRBJ1-6; CDR3nt: TGTGCCAGCAGCCTCGGAGGGGCAGGGAATTCACCCCTCCACTTT; CDR3aa: CASSLGGAGNSPLHF
d_gene: .; abundance: .; v_gene: TRBV7-6; j_gene: TRBJ2-1; CDR3nt: TGTGCCAGCAGCACGAGTGGCAATGAGCAGTTCTTC; CDR3aa: CASSTSGNEQFF